Presented here are 32 T cell receptor beta chains from one specimen sequenced in a study of identical twins. TCRdb reanalysed the 5' RACE reads using MiXCR and keeps one entry per CDR3 protein. The table records over 600,000 distinct CDR3 sequences, approximately 21% of them present only once. These data are also associated with another study on T cells expressing NK-cell markers.

The material sequenced was PBMCs. These receptors all stem from a young woman in good health.

The chain recombines TRBV2 with TRBJ2-4, with a possible D match to TRBD2 (5 bases). Trimming stripped 8 bases from V and 9 bases from J, with 20 bases between. Germline V gives CDR1 SNHLY, CDR2 FYNNEI. CDR3 length equals 14 residues. This CDR3 reads CASAGERVRGIQYF. The CDR3 nucleotides read TGTGCCAGCGCAGGCGAGAGGGTACGAGGCATTCAGTACTTC.

CDR3 coding DNA: TGTGCCAGCAGTTACTCAACGGCCTCCTACAATGAGCAGTTCTTC. Translating it yields CASSYSTASYNEQFF. V usage is TRBV6-5 and J usage is TRBJ2-1; D call uncertain. V was pared by 0 bases and J by 0 bases, with 6 bases between. The CDR3 consists of 15 residues. Per germline, CDR1 MNHEY and CDR2 SVGAGI.

This clonotype was recorded a few times. The gene calls are TRBV29-1 and TRBJ2-6; D remains unclear. The germline gives CDR1 SQVTM, CDR2 ANQGSEA. CDR3 length equals 16 residues. V gave up 3 bases and J gave up 1 base, with 13 bases separating them. The CDR3 DNA is TGCAGCGTTGATACGGGTAAATGGTCTGGGGCCAACGTCCTGACTTTC. It translates to CSVDTGKWSGANVLTF.

This clonotype has only a few counts. V usage is TRBV7-9 and J usage is TRBJ2-7; 10 bases align to TRBD1. CDR3 length: 15 amino acids. V dropped 5 bases and J dropped 3; count of bases not matched to a gene: 7. Germline lookup yields CDR1 SEHNR and CDR2 FQNEAQ (reference sequence). The CDR3 DNA reads as TGTGCCAGCAGCCGGGGACAGGGGACGAACTACGAGCAGTACTTC. Translation: CASSRGQGTNYEQYF.

This clonotype appeared many times. The chain has TRBV5-1 and TRBJ1-1, with TRBD1 identical over 8 bases. Trimming cost V 5 bases and J 7 bases; bases outside gene matches: 7. The V gene's germline CDR1 is SGHRS and CDR2 YFSETQ. The CDR3 sequence is 13 residues long. The CDR3 reads CASSERTGIEAFF. In DNA form, the CDR3 reads TGCGCCAGCAGTGAGCGGACAGGGATTGAAGCTTTCTTT.

This clonotype turned up a few times. The chain combines TRBV18 with TRBJ2-3; D possibly matches TRBD1 or TRBD2 (5 bases each). V was clipped by 3 bases and J by 2 bases, with 15 bases between them. Germline V gene sequence: CDR1 KGHSH, CDR2 LQKENI. CDR3 length: 16 amino acids. The CDR3 here is CASSPLGPGITDTQYF. CDR3 nucleotide sequence: TGTGCCAGCTCACCCTTGGGACCGGGAATCACAGATACGCAGTATTTT.

This rearrangement joins TRBV11-2 to TRBJ2-1; TRBD2 is a possible D gene (5 bases). From germline, CDR1 is SGHAT and CDR2 FQNNGV. The CDR3 loop spans 13 amino acids. V dropped 7 bases and J dropped 5 bases, with 12 bases sitting between them. CDR3 coding DNA: TGTGCCAGCACTCAGACCGGGGACAATGAGCAGTTCTTC. Amino acid sequence: CASTQTGDNEQFF.

This clonotype was detected ten times or more. The J gene is TRBJ2-7, the V gene TRBV5-6, with TRBD2 identical over 8 bases. Germline V lookup: CDR1 SGHDT, CDR2 YYEEEE. The CDR3 runs to 12 residues. Trimming cost V 3 bases and J 6 bases; bases outside gene matches: 2. CDR3 protein: CASSSTSGEQYF. CDR3 nucleotide sequence: TGTGCCAGCAGCTCCACTAGCGGCGAGCAGTACTTC.

The chain combines TRBV6-1 with TRBJ2-5; weak D call: TRBD2 (6 bases). Trimming stripped 5 bases from V and 9 bases from J, with 16 bases between. The CDR3 is 13 amino acids. The V gene's germline CDR1 is MNHNS and CDR2 SASEGT. The CDR3: CASSPNLLAPQYF. The CDR3 DNA reads as TGTGCCAGCAGTCCTAACCTTCTAGCGCCCCAGTACTTC.

This chain uses TRBV20-1 with TRBJ2-2; 15 nucleotides match TRBD2. CDR1 is DFQATT, CDR2 SNEGSKA, per germline (reference sequence). The CDR3 runs to 18 residues. V shed 0 bases and J 7 bases; nucleotides not matched to a gene: 9. The DNA for the CDR3 is TGCAGTGCTAGAGATCCCGGACTAGCGGGAGGGCGTATCGGGGAGCTGTTTTTT. It translates to CSARDPGLAGGRIGELFF.

V is TRBV9 and J is TRBJ2-2; D gene uncertain. This CDR3 is 13 amino acids long. Germline CDR1 is SGDLS and CDR2 is YYNGEE. V was cut by 0 bases and J by 7 bases, with 7 bases left in between. The CDR3 sequence is CASSVGDDGELFF. DNA for the CDR3: TGTGCCAGCAGCGTAGGAGATGACGGGGAGCTGTTTTTT.

This clonotype has a count of ten or more. V usage is TRBV5-8 and J usage is TRBJ2-7, with 8 bases that match TRBD1. Looked up from germline, CDR1 is SGHTS and CDR2 is YDEGEE. The CDR3 runs to 13 residues. The V segment lost 1 base and the J segment 5 bases; nucleotides outside the gene matches: 2. For the CDR3, the DNA is TGTGCCAGCAGCTTGCGGACAGGGCACGAGCAGTACTTC. Protein sequence: CASSLRTGHEQYF.

V is TRBV5-5 and J is TRBJ2-7; the match to TRBD1 covers 7 bases. CDR1 is SGHKS and CDR2 is YYEKEE in the germline V gene (reference sequence). The CDR3 extends over 14 amino acids. V lost 5 bases, J lost 5 bases, and 10 bases stayed unmatched. This CDR3 is CASSLTGNLNEQYF. The CDR3 nucleotides read TGTGCCAGCAGTTTGACAGGGAATCTAAACGAGCAGTACTTC. The full variable domain, with the rest looked up from reference TRBV5-5 and TRBJ2-7, is DAGVTQSPTHLIKTRGQQVTLRCSPISGHKSVSWYQQVLGQGPQFIFQYYEKEERGRGNFPDRFSARQFPNYSSELNVNALLLGDSALYLCASSLTGNLNEQYFGPGTRLTVT.

Only a few counts were recorded for this clonotype. This sequence joins TRBV20-1 and TRBJ2-7; 7 positions agree with TRBD2. V dropped 4 bases and J dropped 5; count of bases not matched to a gene: 8. The germline gives CDR1 DFQATT, CDR2 SNEGSKA (reference sequence). The CDR3 has 13 residues. The CDR3 reads CSANSGIIDEQYF. CDR3 DNA sequence: TGCAGTGCTAACAGCGGGATTATCGACGAGCAGTACTTC.

The gene calls are TRBV5-1 and TRBJ1-4; D gene uncertain. Trimming shortened V by 0 bases and J by 4 bases, and 7 bases separated the two germline ends. This CDR3 comprises 14 residues. Germline V gives CDR1 SGHRS, CDR2 YFSETQ. CDR3 nucleotide sequence: TGCGCCAGCAGCTTGGAACGGTATAATGAAAAACTGTTTTTT. The encoded protein is CASSLERYNEKLFF.

This chain joins TRBV14 and TRBJ2-7; D perhaps matches TRBD1 (6 bases). CDR1 and CDR2 (germline): SGHDN, FVKESK. V was pared by 5 bases and J by 7 bases, with 15 bases between. The CDR3 runs to 13 residues. The CDR3 DNA follows: TGTGCCAGCAGCAGGGCAGGGGCGGAGGAGCAGTACTTC. Its protein is CASSRAGAEEQYF.

The V and J genes are TRBV6-1 and TRBJ1-5, with D hard to call. From germline, CDR1 is MNHNS and CDR2 SASEGT. The CDR3 is made up of 13 amino acids. V was pared by 0 bases and J by 6 bases, with 6 bases between. In DNA, the CDR3 is TGTGCCAGCAGTGAAGCTGGGGTTCAGCCCCAGCATTTT. Protein sequence: CASSEAGVQPQHF.

The count of this clonotype is one. The rearrangement links TRBV2 to TRBJ2-1, with 8 bases matching TRBD1. CDR1 is SNHLY and CDR2 is FYNNEI in the germline V gene. The junction had 7 bases not matched to a gene; V was cut back by 11 bases and J by 7 bases. The CDR3 consists of 12 residues. The CDR3 nucleotides read TGTGCCGGATCTTGGACAGGGAATGAGCAGTTCTTC. This sequence encodes CAGSWTGNEQFF.

This clonotype was found a few times. The genes are TRBV20-1 and TRBJ1-1, with D unclear. The V end was cut by 2 bases, the J end by 1 base, with 11 bases between. CDR3 size: 14 residues. Germline V gene data show CDR1 as DFQATT and CDR2 as SNEGSKA (reference sequence). This CDR3 is CSARTGGGNTEAFF. CDR3 DNA: TGCAGTGCTAGAACCGGCGGTGGGAACACTGAAGCTTTCTTT.

The chain carries TRBV20-1 and TRBJ2-1; TRBD2 matches 7 bases. The V and J ends lost 4 bases and 6 bases, in that order; junction bases with no gene match: 9. CDR3 length: 14 residues. Germline values: CDR1 DFQATT, CDR2 SNEGSKA (reference sequence). CDR3 amino acids: CSATGLSGGNEQFF. CDR3 DNA: TGCAGTGCTACCGGACTATCGGGGGGCAATGAGCAGTTCTTC.

This clonotype was seen at least ten times. CDR3 residues: CASSLNGQYYGYTF. Here the CDR3 DNA reads TGTGCCAGCAGTTTGAACGGGCAGTACTATGGCTACACCTTC. The chain uses TRBV7-2 and TRBJ1-2; D is ambiguous. V was trimmed by 6 bases and J by 3 bases, leaving 14 bases between them. The CDR3 sequence is 14 residues long. The germline CDR1 and CDR2 sequences are SGHTA and FQGNSA.

V is TRBV20-1 and J is TRBJ2-2; 11 bases agree with TRBD2. The V gene's germline CDR1 is DFQATT and CDR2 SNEGSKA (reference sequence). This CDR3 region has 15 residues. V trimming: 2 bases; J trimming: 6 bases; junction bases outside the gene matches: 5. The CDR3 loop reads CSARRLAGGAGELFF. CDR3 nucleotides: TGCAGTGCTAGAAGGCTAGCGGGGGGAGCCGGGGAGCTGTTTTTT.

This clonotype showed up just a few times. The rearrangement joins TRBV9 to TRBJ2-2, with D possibly being TRBD1 (5 bases). The V end lost 0 bases, the J end lost 5 bases, and 8 bases lay between the germline ends. The length of the CDR3 is 14 residues. Germline lookup yields CDR1 SGDLS and CDR2 YYNGEE. The DNA for the CDR3 is TGTGCCAGCAGCGTAGCGTACAGGACCGGGGAGCTGTTTTTT. This translates into CASSVAYRTGELFF.

The V call is TRBV7-2, the J call TRBJ2-7; the D is unclear. V dropped 1 base and J dropped 0 bases, with 10 bases sitting between them. CDR1 and CDR2 from the germline V gene are SGHTA and FQGNSA. CDR3 length equals 15 residues. The CDR3 spells CASSLELPSSYEQYF. Here the CDR3 DNA reads TGTGCCAGCAGCTTAGAACTGCCAAGCTCCTACGAGCAGTACTTC.

The CDR3 sequence: CASSYSPDRGHEQYF. The CDR3 nucleotides read TGTGCCAGCAGTTACTCCCCGGACAGGGGACACGAGCAGTACTTC. The chain has TRBV6-5 and TRBJ2-7; 9 positions match TRBD1. The CDR3 is 15 amino acids. Germline assignment: CDR1 MNHEY and CDR2 SVGAGI. The V gene end was trimmed by 0 bases and the J gene end by 5 bases; junction bases not matched to a gene: 5.

This rearrangement joins TRBV9 to TRBJ1-6; 8 nucleotides line up with TRBD1. The CDR3 extends over 16 amino acids. CDR1 is SGDLS, CDR2 YYNGEE, per germline. The junction had 8 bases not matched to a gene; V was cut back by 3 bases and J by 6 bases. CDR3 sequence: CASSANFDRGNSPLHF. In nucleotides, the CDR3 is TGTGCCAGCAGCGCAAATTTCGACAGGGGTAATTCACCCCTCCACTTT. The full variable domain, rest sourced from reference TRBV9 and TRBJ1-6, is DSGVTQTPKHLITATGQRVTLRCSPRSGDLSVYWYQQSLDQGLQFLIQYYNGEERAKGNILERFSAQQFPDLHSELNLSSLELGDSALYFCASSANFDRGNSPLHFGNGTRLTVT.

The genes are TRBV12-3 or TRBV12-4 and TRBJ1-2, with a possible D match to TRBD1 (6 bases). V was pared by 7 bases and J by 14 bases, with 17 bases between. This CDR3 contains 11 residues. The CDR3: CASILTGFSTF. CDR3 DNA sequence: TGTGCCAGCATTCTCACAGGGTTCAGTACCTTC.

The chain has TRBV20-1 and TRBJ1-1, with D maybe TRBD1 (6 bases). Per the germline V gene, CDR1 is DFQATT and CDR2 is SNEGSKA (reference sequence). The CDR3 is 15 amino acids. Between the trimmed V and J ends, which lost 2 bases and 0 bases, there was a span of 13 bases. The CDR3 DNA reads TGCAGTGCTAGATCTGGACAGACGGTGAACACTGAAGCTTTCTTT. It is translated as CSARSGQTVNTEAFF.

This clonotype was picked up a small number of times. The chain couples TRBV29-1 to TRBJ2-5, with D perhaps TRBD1 (6 bases). The germline V gene encodes CDR1 SQVTM and CDR2 ANQGSEA. The CDR3 extends over 18 amino acids. V was trimmed by 4 bases and J by 2 bases, leaving 26 bases between them. The CDR3 reads CSVGATGTHGENQETQYF. CDR3 DNA: TGCAGCGTTGGGGCCACCGGGACACACGGGGAGAATCAAGAGACCCAGTACTTC.

This chain connects TRBV29-1 to TRBJ2-7; 10 bases line up with TRBD1. CDR3 length equals 13 residues. V gave up 8 bases and J gave up 5 bases; unmatched junction bases: 9. Germline V CDR1 and CDR2: SQVTM, ANQGSEA. CDR3 in DNA: TGCAGCACCTGGACAGGGGGTGACAACGAGCAGTACTTC. This gives the protein CSTWTGGDNEQYF.

V and J are TRBV20-1 and TRBJ2-7, with TRBD1 matching 8 bases. The length of the CDR3 is 13 residues. In germline, CDR1 is DFQATT, CDR2 SNEGSKA (reference sequence). The V gene end was trimmed by 2 bases and the J gene end by 3 bases; junction bases not matched to a gene: 3. DNA of the CDR3: TGCAGTGCTAGAAGGGACAGGTTCTACGAGCAGTACTTC. Translation: CSARRDRFYEQYF.

In this sample, this clonotype turned up a few times. V gene TRBV5-6 combines with J gene TRBJ2-2; 7 nucleotides agree with TRBD1. V lost 1 base, J lost 6 bases, and 9 bases stayed unmatched. Germline CDR1 reads SGHDT; CDR2 reads YYEEEE. The CDR3 consists of 16 residues. CDR3 coding DNA: TGTGCCAGCAGCTTGCCCGGACAGGTGTCGGCCGGGGAGCTGTTTTTT. Its translation is CASSLPGQVSAGELFF.